These 28 T cell receptor beta chains were all obtained from the same sample, sequenced in a study of T cell responses to AZD1222 COVID-19 vaccine. Some clones are missing from TCRdb's copy, which holds only in-frame ones; the method was immunoSEQ multiplex PCR. This table has about 200,000 clones, just over 90% appearing once. The sample was peripheral blood, taken 28 days after the second AZD1222 dose. These receptors were taken from an adult who received the AZD1222 COVID-19 vaccine.

This clone was detected only once. This chain joins TRBV5-4 and TRBJ2-1, with D unresolved. The V end was cut by 4 bases, the J end by 8 bases, with 16 bases between. The CDR3 runs to 14 residues. Germline lookup yields CDR1 SGHNT and CDR2 YYREEE (reference sequence). The CDR3 DNA reads TGTGCCAGCAGCCCGACGACCCGGCGGCATGAGCAGTTCTTC. Protein: CASSPTTRRHEQFF.

The V and J genes are TRBV5-4 and TRBJ2-5; D unclear. The V end lost 1 base, the J end lost 0 bases, and 7 bases lay between the germline ends. Germline assignment: CDR1 SGHNT and CDR2 YYREEE (reference sequence). This CDR3 contains 14 residues. The DNA for the CDR3 is TGTGCCAGCAGCTTGAAGAGAAACCAAGAGACCCAGTACTTC. Its translation is CASSLKRNQETQYF.

The rearrangement uses TRBV6-5 and TRBJ1-3; the D is unclear. This CDR3 has 14 amino acids. Germline V gene sequence: CDR1 MNHEY, CDR2 SVGAGI. The V end lost 5 bases, the J end lost 0 bases, and 8 bases lay between the germline ends. CDR3 region: CASSPQVSGNTIYF. CDR3 in DNA: TGTGCCAGCAGTCCCCAGGTCTCTGGAAACACCATATATTTT.

This chain connects TRBV27 to TRBJ2-7; TRBD2 aligns across 8 bases. There are 16 residues in the CDR3. The germline CDR1 and CDR2 sequences are MNHEY and SMNVEV (reference sequence). V lost 0 bases to trimming and J lost 2 bases; unmatched junction nucleotides: 6. CDR3 residues: CASSLSLAGLPYEQYF. CDR3 DNA sequence: TGTGCCAGCAGTTTATCGTTAGCGGGACTTCCCTACGAGCAGTACTTC.

CDR3 bases: TGCGCCAGCAGCGCCGGGCCGGCCTACAATGAGCAGTTCTTC. Protein sequence: CASSAGPAYNEQFF. The chain links TRBV10-1 to TRBJ2-1; D not certain. The ends were cut back, 6 bases at V and 2 bases at J, with 11 bases in the middle. Per the germline V gene, CDR1 is WNHNN and CDR2 is SYGVQD (reference sequence). The CDR3 has 14 residues.

This clone was recorded a few times. V usage is TRBV7-3 and J usage is TRBJ2-2; possibly TRBD1 for D (6 bases). The CDR3 runs to 15 residues. Germline lookup yields CDR1 SGHTA and CDR2 FQGTGA. V gave up 5 bases and J gave up 4 bases, with 14 bases separating them. The CDR3 reads CASSTERGSTGELFF. For the CDR3, the DNA is TGTGCCAGCAGCACCGAGAGGGGGTCCACCGGGGAGCTGTTTTTT.

J is TRBJ1-5 and V is TRBV24-1, with unresolved D. The CDR3 has 12 amino acids. V was cut by 3 bases and J by 4 bases, with 3 bases left in between. CDR1 is KGHDR and CDR2 is SFDVKD in the germline V gene. The DNA for the CDR3 is TGTGCCACCAGTGATCCAAATCAGCCCCAGCATTTT. This gives the protein CATSDPNQPQHF.

V usage is TRBV28 and J usage is TRBJ1-3; tentatively, D is TRBD1 (5 bases). Trimming cost V 2 bases and J 7 bases, with 6 bases left between them. CDR1 and CDR2 (germline): MDHEN, SYDVKM. The CDR3 is 12 amino acids. CDR3 nucleotides: TGTGCCAGCAGTTTAAAGGGGAACACCATATATTTT. It specifies CASSLKGNTIYF.

The chain combines TRBV2 with TRBJ1-5; no clear D gene. Looked up from germline, CDR1 is SNHLY and CDR2 is FYNNEI. V lost 7 bases and J 0 bases, leaving 13 bases between the germline ends. The CDR3 extends over 15 amino acids. The CDR3: CASTGGRSSNQPQHF. CDR3 coding DNA: TGTGCCAGCACGGGCGGCAGATCTAGCAATCAGCCCCAGCATTTT.

The DNA of the CDR3 is TGTGCCAGCAGCTTAGGCCCCCCGGGGGGATACAATGAGCAGTTCTTC. Its translation: CASSLGPPGGYNEQFF. V is TRBV11-2 and J is TRBJ2-1; TRBD2 matches 7 bases. The CDR3 loop spans 16 amino acids. J lost 4 bases, V lost 1 base, and 7 bases had no gene match. CDR1 and CDR2 (germline): SGHAT, FQNNGV. Combining the CDR3 with reference TRBV11-2 and TRBJ2-1 gives the whole variable domain EAGVAQSPRYKIIEKRQSVAFWCNPISGHATLYWYQQILGQGPKLLIQFQNNGVVDDSQLPKDRFSAERLKGVDSTLKIQPAKLEDSAVYLCASSLGPPGGYNEQFFGPGTRLTVL.

The gene calls are TRBV2 and TRBJ1-5, with D tentatively TRBD1 (5 bases). The germline V and J ends were trimmed by 4 bases and 7 bases, with 14 bases remaining between them. Germline V gene lookup returns CDR1 SNHLY and CDR2 FYNNEI. The length of the CDR3 is 14 residues. CDR3 in DNA: TGTGCCAGCAGTGGGGGCTCAGGGTGGCAGCCCCAGCATTTT. This translates into CASSGGSGWQPQHF.

The gene calls are TRBV18 and TRBJ2-1; possibly TRBD1 for D (5 bases). The length of the CDR3 is 16 residues. Germline CDR1 is KGHSH and CDR2 is LQKENI. V dropped 3 bases and J dropped 13 bases, with 25 bases sitting between them. DNA for the CDR3: TGTGCCAGCTCACCCCTCGAAACAGGAGCTACTATGGTCCAGTTCTTC. The encoded protein is CASSPLETGATMVQFF.

The chain carries TRBV15 and TRBJ1-2; D call uncertain. This CDR3 contains 14 residues. Germline V gives CDR1 LNHNV, CDR2 YYDKDF (reference sequence). Trimming took 3 bases from V and 4 from J, leaving 12 bases between them. The chain's CDR3 is CATSSYSLGYGYTF. The CDR3 nucleotides are TGTGCCACCAGCAGTTACTCCTTGGGCTATGGCTACACCTTC.

This clone appeared a few times. The V call is TRBV7-9, the J call TRBJ1-4; the match to TRBD1 covers 9 bases. In germline, CDR1 is SEHNR, CDR2 FQNEAQ (reference sequence). This CDR3 contains 15 residues. After removal of 5 bases from V and 8 bases from J, the junction contained 9 bases not matched to a gene. CDR3 in DNA: TGTGCCAGCAGCCCAACAGGGGGCTTTCAGGAAAAACTGTTTTTT. It is translated as CASSPTGGFQEKLFF.

The genes are TRBV7-9 and TRBJ1-2, with D possibly TRBD1 on 5 matching bases. In germline, CDR1 is SEHNR, CDR2 FQNEAQ (reference sequence). This CDR3 region has 11 residues. The V end lost 1 base, the J end lost 8 bases, and 5 bases lay between the germline ends. The CDR3 DNA follows: TGTGCCAGCAGCTTAGGACAGGGCTACACCTTC. Its protein is CASSLGQGYTF.

The chain uses TRBV5-1 and TRBJ1-2; maybe TRBD1 (6 bases). V gave up 0 bases and J gave up 4 bases, with 10 bases separating them. Germline V gene data show CDR1 as SGHRS and CDR2 as YFSETQ. The CDR3 is 14 amino acids. CDR3 in amino acids: CASSLVAGVYGYTF. CDR3 DNA sequence: TGCGCCAGCAGCTTGGTAGCAGGGGTCTATGGCTACACCTTC.

This chain joins TRBV2 and TRBJ2-3, with 10 bases matching TRBD2. V was clipped by 7 bases and J by 0 bases; unmatched bases: 4. Germline V gives CDR1 SNHLY, CDR2 FYNNEI. The CDR3 runs 15 residues. The CDR3 spells CASKKREGSTDTQYF. CDR3 DNA sequence: TGTGCCAGCAAGAAGCGGGAGGGGAGCACAGATACGCAGTATTTT.

The chain couples TRBV29-1 to TRBJ2-2; 9 bases map to TRBD2. V shed 6 bases, J shed 5 bases, and the junction held 13 bases outside the gene matches. The CDR3 sequence is 16 residues long. CDR1 and CDR2 (germline): SQVTM, ANQGSEA. This CDR3 reads CSVAGTSNGGTGELFF. The CDR3 nucleotides read TGCAGCGTCGCCGGGACTAGCAACGGGGGGACCGGGGAGCTGTTTTTT.

The CDR3 protein is CASRPGQGRTEAFF. DNA for the CDR3: TGTGCCAGCAGGCCAGGACAGGGTCGAACTGAAGCTTTCTTT. The chain couples TRBV2 to TRBJ1-1, with 8 positions matching TRBD1. Germline lookup yields CDR1 SNHLY and CDR2 FYNNEI. The CDR3 contains 14 residues. The V and J ends lost 6 bases and 5 bases, in that order; junction bases with no gene match: 8.

J is TRBJ2-2 and V is TRBV6-5, with D maybe TRBD1 (6 bases). The germline gives CDR1 MNHEY, CDR2 SVGAGI. The CDR3 covers 14 residues. V was clipped by 6 bases and J by 0 bases, with 8 bases between them. CDR3 nucleotides: TGTGCCAGCAGGGGACAAGCGAACACCGGGGAGCTGTTTTTT. It codes for CASRGQANTGELFF.

The V call is TRBV5-8, the J call TRBJ2-7; 8 nucleotides line up with TRBD1. Unmatched junction bases numbered 3, after V lost 0 bases and J lost 1 base. The V gene's germline CDR1 is SGHTS and CDR2 YDEGEE. The CDR3 sequence is 15 residues long. CDR3 nucleotides: TGTGCCAGCAGCTTGGAGTGGGACAGGTCCTACGAGCAGTACTTC. Amino acid sequence: CASSLEWDRSYEQYF.

This clone was seen a single time. The chain carries TRBV2 and TRBJ2-3; unclear D gene. The CDR3 sequence is 12 residues long. The V and J ends lost 7 bases and 3 bases respectively, with 8 bases between them. Germline V gene lookup returns CDR1 SNHLY and CDR2 FYNNEI. CDR3 amino acids: CASTPETDTQYF. CDR3 DNA sequence: TGTGCCAGCACCCCAGAGACAGATACGCAGTATTTT.

The chain is built from TRBV2 and TRBJ2-2, with D uncertain. V was shortened by 2 bases and J by 7 bases, with 11 bases between the two germline ends. This CDR3 is 14 amino acids long. Germline V lookup: CDR1 SNHLY, CDR2 FYNNEI. Here the CDR3 reads CASSESSLSGELFF. The CDR3 nucleotides read TGTGCCAGCAGTGAATCAAGCCTGAGCGGGGAGCTGTTTTTT.

With regard to this clone: The same CDR3 arises from other DNA sequences in this sample as well. This chain links TRBV10-3 with TRBJ2-7; D gene ambiguous. V was shortened by 4 bases and J by 4 bases, with 17 bases between the two germline ends. CDR3 length equals 15 residues. Germline CDR1 and CDR2: ENHRY and SYGVKD. The CDR3 loop is CAISGIDREQYEQYF. The CDR3 DNA is TGTGCCATCAGTGGAATAGATAGGGAACAGTACGAGCAGTACTTC.

On this clone itself: The junction differs from germline at one of its ends, possibly a read error. This rearrangement joins TRBV2 to TRBJ1-2; TRBD1 matches 12 bases. Germline V gene sequence: CDR1 SNHLY, CDR2 FYNNEI. This CDR3 is built from 15 residues. CDR3 loop: CASREGTGGWNGYTF. The CDR3 DNA reads TGTGCCAGCAGAGAAGGGACAGGGGGCTGGAATGGCTACACCTTC.

CDR3 nucleotide sequence: TGCGCCAGCAGCGCGGGGGGACAGGGGATAGAGACCCAGTACTTC. It is translated as CASSAGGQGIETQYF. The chain recombines TRBV5-1 with TRBJ2-5; 10 nucleotides agree with TRBD1. The CDR3 has 15 residues. V was clipped by 4 bases and J by 4 bases; unmatched bases: 7. Germline CDR1 is SGHRS and CDR2 is YFSETQ.

DNA of the CDR3: TGCGCCAACCGACGGACGGGATATATCTACGAGCAGTACTTC. This encodes CANRRTGYIYEQYF. The chain uses TRBV23-1 and TRBJ2-7, with D tentatively TRBD2 (5 bases). TRBV23-1 is an open reading frame, and its role is uncertain. V was trimmed by 10 bases and J by 3 bases, leaving 19 bases between them. The length of the CDR3 is 14 residues.

The chain links TRBV2 to TRBJ1-2; 12 bases line up with TRBD1. Germline CDR1 reads SNHLY; CDR2 reads FYNNEI. The CDR3 runs 13 residues. J was trimmed by 8 bases and V by 7 bases; bases with no gene match: 5. CDR3 DNA: TGTGCCAGCAAAGGGACAGGGGGCCAAGGCTACACCTTC. Protein: CASKGTGGQGYTF.